The 28 T cell receptor beta chains listed next were all sequenced from one sample in a study of T cells in Graves' hyperthyroidism and ophthalmopathy (dated by TCRdb to between 2018 and 2021). Library preparation employed multiplex PCR. The reads were generated on an Illumina HiSeq 2000. The TCR beta CDR3 regions were amplified from RNA transcripts. The TCR CDR3 was subjected to a first round of RT-PCR using the HTBI primer set and the Qiagen OneStep RT-PCR kit. TCRdb reprocessed the public reads (quality trimming at Q25 with fastp, clone calling with MiXCR) and kept in-frame beta chains. Merged by CDR3 protein, the rows form single entries marked with the most common genes and DNA. The sample includes 550,000 to 650,000 distinct CDR3 sequences, with 13% to 15% observed a single time. The ten largest clones capture 11% to 15% of the sample. The sequenced sample consisted of blood. Receptors originate from a woman between 40 and 55 years old with Graves' hyperthyroidism.

The chain is built from TRBV5-4 and TRBJ2-1; 7 bases fit TRBD1. The CDR3 loop spans 17 amino acids. J lost 0 bases, V lost 0 bases, and 6 bases had no gene match. From germline, CDR1 is SGHNT and CDR2 YYREEE (reference sequence). In DNA form, the CDR3 reads TGTGCCAGCAGCTTGGCAGGGGACAGCTCCTCCTACAATGAGCAGTTCTTC. This codes for CASSLAGDSSSYNEQFF.

This clonotype was detected only a few times. The chain employs TRBV19 and TRBJ2-7; 10 bases match TRBD2. Germline loops: CDR1 LNHDA, CDR2 SQIVND (reference sequence). V lost 7 bases, J lost 5 bases, and 8 bases stayed unmatched. The CDR3 extends over 14 amino acids. The CDR3 bases are TGTGCCAGTAATCCTAGCGGGAGTATCAACGAGCAGTACTTC. Amino acids: CASNPSGSINEQYF. The entire variable domain, with the rest obtained from reference TRBV19 and TRBJ2-7, is as follows: DGGITQSPKYLFRKEGQNVTLSCEQNLNHDAMYWYRQDPGQGLRLIYYSQIVNDFQKGDIAEGYSVSREKKESFPLTVTSAQKNPTAFYLCASNPSGSINEQYFGPGTRLTVT.

The table lists this clonotype with many counts. CDR3 protein: CASSTTDRGPYEQYF. The CDR3 DNA is TGTGCCAGCAGCACAACGGACAGGGGGCCCTACGAGCAGTACTTC. This chain connects TRBV11-3 to TRBJ2-7; 11 bases line up with TRBD1. The CDR3 has 15 residues. Trimming at V came to 5 bases and at J to 2 bases, leaving 5 bases not matched to a gene. In germline, CDR1 is SGHNT, CDR2 YENEEA.

This clonotype was seen more than once but under ten times. The rearrangement joins TRBV5-6 to TRBJ2-1; 7 positions match TRBD2. CDR3 length: 12 amino acids. The V and J ends lost 5 bases and 12 bases, in that order; junction bases with no gene match: 8. The germline V gene encodes CDR1 SGHDT and CDR2 YYEEEE. The CDR3 is CASRPREGAQFF. CDR3 coding DNA: TGTGCCAGCAGGCCGAGGGAGGGAGCGCAGTTCTTC. The whole variable domain, remainder taken from reference TRBV5-6 and TRBJ2-1, is DAGVTQSPTHLIKTRGQQVTLRCSPKSGHDTVSWYQQALGQGPQFIFQYYEEEERQRGNFPDRFSGHQFPNYSSELNVNALLLGDSALYLCASRPREGAQFFGPGTRLTVL.

The V call is TRBV14, the J call TRBJ2-3; D is undetermined. There are 12 residues in the CDR3. V lost 8 bases, J lost 2 bases, and 8 bases lay in between. Germline CDR1 and CDR2: SGHDN and FVKESK. The chain's CDR3 is CASSWVTDTQYF. The CDR3 DNA reads as TGTGCCAGCTCCTGGGTCACAGATACGCAGTATTTT.

This clonotype was seen repeatedly, ten times or more. The V and J genes are TRBV7-6 and TRBJ1-6; D remains ambiguous. V was pared by 5 bases and J by 13 bases, with 3 bases between. Germline CDR1 and CDR2: SGHVS and FNYEAQ. This CDR3 has 9 residues. In DNA form, the CDR3 reads TGTGCCAGCAGCGACCCCCTCCACTTT. It specifies CASSDPLHF. Full variable domain (rest looked up from reference TRBV7-6 and TRBJ1-6): GAGVSQSPRYKVTKRGQDVALRCDPISGHVSLYWYRQALGQGPEFLTYFNYEAQQDKSGLPNDRFSAERPEGSISTLTIQRTEQRDSAMYRCASSDPLHFGNGTRLTVT.

V and J are TRBV5-6 and TRBJ1-2; D not resolved. Trimming took 0 bases from V and 8 from J, leaving 11 bases between them. CDR3 length: 13 residues. Germline CDR1 SGHDT, CDR2 YYEEEE. CDR3 in amino acids: CASSLDLEWGYTF. The CDR3, as DNA: TGTGCCAGCAGCTTGGATCTCGAATGGGGCTACACCTTC.

The genes are TRBV7-3 and TRBJ2-1, with D hard to call. This CDR3 is built from 16 residues. The germline CDR1 and CDR2 sequences are SGHTA and FQGTGA. The V end was cut by 4 bases, the J end by 6 bases, with 19 bases between. CDR3 in amino acids: CASSWWVTEGSNEQFF. CDR3 in DNA: TGTGCCAGCAGCTGGTGGGTAACGGAAGGAAGCAATGAGCAGTTCTTC.

This clonotype was found many times. The chain carries TRBV6-1 and TRBJ2-1, with 7 bases identical to TRBD1. The CDR3 is made up of 11 amino acids. V was pared by 9 bases and J by 7 bases, with 3 bases of the junction left unmatched. The germline gives CDR1 MNHNS, CDR2 SASEGT. The CDR3 DNA reads TGTGCCAGGAGACAGGGAAATGAGCAGTTCTTC. This codes for CARRQGNEQFF.

Many counts were recorded for this clonotype. This sequence joins TRBV29-1 and TRBJ2-1; D is ambiguous. This CDR3 has 11 amino acids. Germline V gene sequence: CDR1 SQVTM, CDR2 ANQGSEA. V lost 6 bases and J 2 bases, leaving 5 bases between the germline ends. CDR3 amino acids: CSVLTYNEQFF. The DNA for the CDR3 is TGCAGCGTATTAACCTACAATGAGCAGTTCTTC.

This clonotype was counted many times. The chain carries TRBV20-1 and TRBJ2-5; D gene ambiguous. CDR3 length equals 13 residues. CDR1 is DFQATT, CDR2 SNEGSKA, per germline (reference sequence). V lost 1 base, J lost 5 bases, and 11 bases lay in between. CDR3 protein: CSARVTGSETQYF. The DNA of the CDR3 is TGCAGTGCTAGAGTTACGGGTTCGGAGACCCAGTACTTC.

About this clonotype itself: A much larger clone lies a single base off, so this may be a read error. The chain carries TRBV2 and TRBJ2-7; the D is unclear. CDR1 SNHLY and CDR2 FYNNEI come from the germline V gene. This CDR3 is built from 12 residues. The germline V and J ends were trimmed by 3 bases and 4 bases, with 7 bases remaining between them. DNA of the CDR3: TGTGCCAGCAGTGAGTCTAAGTACGAGCAGTACTTC. Its translation: CASSESKYEQYF.

This clonotype was observed at least ten times. V gene TRBV20-1 combines with J gene TRBJ1-1; the D is unclear. This CDR3 is 12 amino acids long. Trimming left V 4 bases short and J 5 bases short, with 11 bases between. Germline V CDR1 and CDR2: DFQATT, SNEGSKA (reference sequence). CDR3 residues: CSANKGGTEAFF. CDR3 sequence (DNA): TGCAGTGCTAATAAGGGTGGGACTGAAGCTTTCTTT.

This clonotype has a count of ten or more. The chain employs TRBV6-1 and TRBJ1-5; 10 bases agree with TRBD1. The J segment lost 0 bases and the V segment lost 6 bases, leaving 14 bases of the junction unmatched. Germline V gene lookup returns CDR1 MNHNS and CDR2 SASEGT. The length of the CDR3 is 19 residues. The CDR3 is CASSPLGTGVLDSNQPQHF. CDR3 bases: TGTGCCAGCAGCCCTCTGGGGACAGGGGTGCTTGATAGCAATCAGCCCCAGCATTTT.

Ten or more counts support this clonotype. This chain uses TRBV28 with TRBJ1-2; possible D gene TRBD1, 5 bases. The CDR3 contains 14 residues. V gave up 7 bases and J gave up 4 bases, with 16 bases separating them. Germline CDR1 reads MDHEN; CDR2 reads SYDVKM. The CDR3 sequence: CASIPISGLYGYTF. The CDR3 DNA reads TGTGCCAGCATCCCCATCTCGGGGCTCTATGGCTACACCTTC.

In its sample, this clonotype was seen many times. This rearrangement joins TRBV3-1 to TRBJ2-1; 8 nucleotides agree with TRBD2. CDR1 and CDR2 (germline): LGHDT, YNNKEL (reference sequence). The CDR3 spans 16 residues. V shed 0 bases and J 7 bases; nucleotides not matched to a gene: 8. Here the CDR3 reads CASSQDRGGRRNEQFF. CDR3 coding DNA: TGTGCCAGCAGCCAAGATCGGGGGGGGCGAAGGAATGAGCAGTTCTTC.

This clonotype was seen more than once but under ten times. This rearrangement joins TRBV5-1 to TRBJ2-1; D is undetermined. Trimming took off 0 bases at V and 0 bases at J, with 10 bases between the two ends. The germline CDR1 and CDR2 sequences are SGHRS and YFSETQ. The CDR3 consists of 16 residues. CDR3 amino acids: CASSLVGRNSYNEQFF. The CDR3 DNA sequence: TGCGCCAGCAGCTTGGTGGGCAGGAACTCCTACAATGAGCAGTTCTTC.

This clonotype was detected many times. CDR3 nucleotide sequence: TGTGCCAGCAGTTCGGTAGGACTATCAAAAAACATTCAGTACTTC. It translates to CASSSVGLSKNIQYF. This chain connects TRBV28 to TRBJ2-4; D possibly corresponds to TRBD2 (6 bases). This CDR3 is 15 amino acids long. The ends were cut back, 4 bases at V and 4 bases at J, with 14 bases in the middle. Germline values: CDR1 MDHEN, CDR2 SYDVKM.

This clonotype was detected many times. The V call is TRBV28, the J call TRBJ2-7, with 10 positions matching TRBD2. J was trimmed by 3 bases and V by 5 bases; bases with no gene match: 4. Per the germline V gene, CDR1 is MDHEN and CDR2 is SYDVKM. The CDR3 runs to 14 residues. DNA of the CDR3: TGTGCCAGCAGTCCTAGCGGGAGTAACTACGAGCAGTACTTC. Amino acids: CASSPSGSNYEQYF.

This clonotype was seen at least ten times. The CDR3 loop is CASSSGTSSNQPQHF. The CDR3 region has the DNA TGTGCCAGCAGTTCCGGGACAAGTAGCAATCAGCCCCAGCATTTT. V usage is TRBV28 and J usage is TRBJ1-5; D is possibly TRBD1 (6 bases). V was clipped by 4 bases and J by 0 bases, with 10 bases between them. Germline CDR1 is MDHEN and CDR2 is SYDVKM. This CDR3 has 15 amino acids.

This clonotype was counted ten times or more. The V and J genes are TRBV28 and TRBJ1-4; TRBD1 agrees at 7 bases. V shed 6 bases and J 8 bases; nucleotides not matched to a gene: 12. CDR3 length: 15 residues. Germline CDR1 is MDHEN and CDR2 is SYDVKM. The CDR3 reads CASRPGGGDREKLFF. The CDR3 bases are TGTGCCAGCAGACCAGGGGGGGGCGATCGGGAAAAACTGTTTTTT.

This clonotype was seen many times. This rearrangement joins TRBV18 to TRBJ2-1; perhaps TRBD2 as D (6 bases). The CDR3 is 13 amino acids. The germline V gene has CDR1 KGHSH and CDR2 LQKENI. V lost 2 bases and J 10 bases, leaving 12 bases between the germline ends. The CDR3 nucleotides read TGTGCCAGCTCACCAATGGGGGAGGAGGAGCAGTTCTTC. Protein sequence: CASSPMGEEEQFF. Using reference TRBV18 and TRBJ2-1 for the parts outside the CDR3, the full variable domain is NAGVMQNPRHLVRRRGQEARLRCSPMKGHSHVYWYRQLPEEGLKFMVYLQKENIIDESGMPKERFSAEFPKEGPSILRIQQVVRGDSAAYFCASSPMGEEEQFFGPGTRLTVL.

The sample holds many counts of this clonotype. The chain has TRBV12-3 or TRBV12-4 and TRBJ1-5; D gene unclear. V dropped 2 bases and J dropped 0 bases, with 11 bases sitting between them. The CDR3 is made up of 16 amino acids. The CDR3 sequence: CASSLYNRPSNQPQHF. DNA of the CDR3: TGTGCCAGCAGTTTATATAACAGACCTAGCAATCAGCCCCAGCATTTT.

This clonotype has at least ten counts. The chain joins TRBV3-1 to TRBJ1-1, with D uncertain. The CDR3 has 14 amino acids. Germline V lookup: CDR1 LGHDT, CDR2 YNNKEL (reference sequence). Trimming cost V 4 bases and J 5 bases, with 14 bases left between them. CDR3 nucleotide sequence: TGTGCCAGCAGCCTCGGGCTGCGTAGGACTGAAGCTTTCTTT. Translating it yields CASSLGLRRTEAFF.

Ten or more counts support this clonotype. The chain employs TRBV5-1 and TRBJ2-2, with D perhaps TRBD1 (6 bases). The CDR3 totals 15 residues. V lost 1 base to trimming and J lost 4 bases, with 11 bases between them. Germline CDR1 and CDR2: SGHRS and YFSETQ. CDR3 bases: TGCGCCAGCAGCTTGACAGGGAGAAGCACCGGGGAGCTGTTTTTT. Amino acid sequence: CASSLTGRSTGELFF. Looking up the rest from reference TRBV5-1 and TRBJ2-2 gives the full variable domain: KAGVTQTPRYLIKTRGQQVTLSCSPISGHRSVSWYQQTPGQGLQFLFEYFSETQRNKGNFPGRFSGRQFSNSRSEMNVSTLELGDSALYLCASSLTGRSTGELFFGEGSRLTVL.

This clonotype occurred many times. This rearrangement joins TRBV12-3 or TRBV12-4 to TRBJ2-2; 8 bases are shared with TRBD1. V lost 6 bases and J lost 2; bases outside the gene matches: 5. The CDR3 extends over 15 amino acids. In DNA, the CDR3 is TGTGCCAGCAGACGGGACAGGCCCAACACCGGGGAGCTGTTTTTT. It encodes CASRRDRPNTGELFF.

This chain links TRBV7-9 with TRBJ1-5; D is unresolved. The V gene lost 3 bases and the J gene lost 1 base, with 10 bases spanning the gap. Germline V gene data show CDR1 as SEHNR and CDR2 as FQNEAQ (reference sequence). This CDR3 contains 15 residues. The CDR3 loop is CASSLVTGSNQPQHF. CDR3 DNA sequence: TGTGCCAGCAGCTTGGTGACGGGAAGCAATCAGCCCCAGCATTTT.

This clonotype has at least ten counts. The gene calls are TRBV4-1 and TRBJ2-3; 12 nucleotides match TRBD2. The ends lost 2 bases at V and 0 bases at J; junction bases unmatched: 3. The germline V gene has CDR1 MGHRA and CDR2 YSYEKL. CDR3 length equals 17 residues. In DNA form, the CDR3 reads TGCGCCAGCAGCCAACGAGGGACTAGCGGGAGCACAGATACGCAGTATTTT. Translating it yields CASSQRGTSGSTDTQYF.